These 8 T cell receptor beta chains share one sample of origin, sequenced in a study of blood T cells in healthy people across ages. The use of a sample-barcoded 5' primer and a J-beta primer mix characterized a second PCR of about 7 to 12 cycles. TCRdb re-analysed the 5' RACE reads in MiXCR, keeping a single row per CDR3 protein. Of hundreds of thousands of distinct CDR3 sequences listed, approximately 30% are singletons. Sequencing used blood. The receptors stem from an elderly woman in good health.

The chain uses TRBV15 and TRBJ2-5; 7 bases agree with TRBD2. The DNA end favors TRBJ2-4, so the J call may be wrong. CDR1 LNHNV and CDR2 YYDKDF come from the germline V gene (reference sequence). The CDR3 contains 18 residues. The CDR3 sequence: CATSRDEDSGLFGNIQYF. The CDR3 coding sequence is TGTGCCACCAGCAGAGATGAGGATAGCGGGCTCTTTGGAAACATTCAGTACTTC.

There are a few counts of this clonotype. The gene calls are TRBV30 and TRBJ1-5, with TRBD1 as a possible D gene (6 bases). Germline loops: CDR1 GTSNPN, CDR2 SVGIG (reference sequence). V was shortened by 6 bases and J by 4 bases, with 16 bases between the two germline ends. The CDR3 is made up of 14 amino acids. The chain's CDR3 is CACSYQGWNQPQHF. The CDR3 nucleotides read TGTGCCTGCTCGTATCAGGGGTGGAATCAGCCCCAGCATTTT.

This clonotype was detected a few times. A much larger clone sits a single nucleotide away, making a read error possible. This sequence joins TRBV29-1 and TRBJ1-1; tentatively, D is TRBD1 (5 bases). The germline CDR1 and CDR2 sequences are SQVTM and ANQGSEA. The CDR3 loop spans 13 amino acids. In nucleotides, the CDR3 is TGCAGCGTTGAAGGGGGCCAGAACACTGGAGCTTTCTTT. It yields the protein CSVEGGQNTGAFF. Together with reference TRBV29-1 and TRBJ1-1, the CDR3 gives the full variable domain: SAVISQKPSRDICQRGTSLTIQCQVDSQVTMMFWYRQQPGQSLTLIATANQGSEATYESGFVIDKFPISRPNLTFSTLTVSNMSPEDSSIYLCSVEGGQNTGAFFGQGTRLTVV.

This clonotype was recorded a few times. The chain recombines TRBV3-1 with TRBJ2-1, with TRBD2 matching 10 bases. Germline CDR1 LGHDT, CDR2 YNNKEL (reference sequence). The CDR3 runs 15 residues. Losses at the gene ends were 3 bases for V and 5 bases for J; bases not matched to a gene: 4. The CDR3 region is CASSHSGGRDNEQFF. CDR3 DNA: TGTGCCAGCAGCCATAGCGGGGGGCGAGACAATGAGCAGTTCTTC.

This chain joins TRBV20-1 and TRBJ2-1; 9 bases are a match to TRBD2. The CDR3 is 16 amino acids. Germline V gene sequence: CDR1 DFQATT, CDR2 SNEGSKA (reference sequence). V dropped 4 bases and J dropped 7; count of bases not matched to a gene: 14. CDR3 nucleotide sequence: TGCAGTGCTATTCCGAGTGGGGCGGGGGGGCTGAATGAGCAGTTCTTC. Its translation is CSAIPSGAGGLNEQFF.

The table lists this clonotype with many counts. The rearrangement links TRBV15 to TRBJ2-1; 9 bases are a match to TRBD1. The CDR3 contains 15 residues. With V trimmed by 7 bases and J by 4 bases, 8 bases remained unmatched. Per the germline V gene, CDR1 is LNHNV and CDR2 is YYDKDF (reference sequence). The CDR3 spells CATTVDRGRYNEQFF. The CDR3 bases are TGTGCCACCACCGTGGACAGGGGACGATACAATGAGCAGTTCTTC.

The V gene is TRBV5-1, the J gene TRBJ2-2; weak D call: TRBD2 (6 bases). Trimming pared 4 bases from V and 5 bases from J, leaving 9 bases between. Germline V lookup: CDR1 SGHRS, CDR2 YFSETQ. The CDR3 contains 13 residues. CDR3 bases: TGCGCCAGCAGCCGGAGGGAGACCGGGGAGCTGTTTTTT. Translation gives CASSRRETGELFF.

The V and J genes are TRBV5-1 and TRBJ1-1; TRBD1 aligns across 10 bases. Germline V gene data show CDR1 as SGHRS and CDR2 as YFSETQ. V lost 0 bases, J lost 4 bases, and 9 bases stayed unmatched. This CDR3 is 17 amino acids long. DNA of the CDR3: TGCGCCAGCAGCTTGGCCGCCGGGACAGGGGCTAGCACTGAAGCTTTCTTT. It translates to CASSLAAGTGASTEAFF.